This passage covers 27 T cell receptor beta chains from one sample sequenced in a study of tumor-infiltrating lymphocytes in glioblastoma multiforme. Three nested ARM-PCR rounds with V-beta and C-beta primers built TCRB libraries. From the multiplex PCR reads, TCRdb called clonotypes with MiXCR, one entry per CDR3 protein. The table shows 9,000 to 10,000 distinct CDR3 sequences, with 67% occurring only once. The source material was brain tumor tissue. All receptors derive from a male donor with glioblastoma.

Concerning this clonotype: The CDR3 end shows no conserved phenylalanine or tryptophan, and so a read error is likely. The V and J genes are TRBV20-1 and TRBJ2-3; D call uncertain. The CDR3 has 13 amino acids. The V gene's germline CDR1 is DFQATT and CDR2 SNEGSKA (reference sequence). CDR3 loop: CSAGSESIDTQYS. The CDR3 DNA sequence: TGCAGTGCCGGTTCAGAAAGCATAGATACGCAGTATTCT.

With respect to this clonotype: One end of the junction is discordant with germline, which a read error may explain. The V gene is TRBV6-5, the J gene TRBJ2-1, with TRBD2 identical over 7 bases. Germline loops: CDR1 MNHEY, CDR2 SVGAGI. The CDR3 spans 15 residues. CDR3 nucleotide sequence: TGTGCCAGCACCCTACTAGCGCGGAACTACAATAAGCAGTTCTTC. Translating gives CASTLLARNYNKQFF.

Turning to this clonotype: A read error is likely, as this CDR3 ends without the conserved phenylalanine or tryptophan. The genes are TRBV11-2 and TRBJ2-1, with TRBD1 matching 7 bases. The CDR3 loop spans 17 amino acids. CDR1 is SGHAT and CDR2 is FQNNGV in the germline V gene. V gave up 1 base and J gave up 12 bases; unmatched junction bases: 18. For the CDR3, the DNA is TGTGCCAGCAGCTTAGCAGTAAGGGGGCCTTCGCGCAACGTGCAGTTCTAC. It is translated as CASSLAVRGPSRNVQFY.

The chain carries TRBV20-1 and TRBJ2-3; 15 bases line up with TRBD2. The junction had 13 bases not matched to a gene; V was cut back by 3 bases and J by 0 bases. Germline values: CDR1 DFQATT, CDR2 SNEGSKA (reference sequence). This CDR3 contains 20 residues. CDR3 loop: CSASCPGLAGGPSSTDTQYF. The CDR3 coding sequence is TGCAGTGCTAGTTGCCCAGGACTAGCGGGAGGGCCAAGTAGCACAGATACGCAGTATTTT.

This clonotype is medium-sized. The chain combines TRBV20-1 with TRBJ2-1; 7 bases fit TRBD2. V lost 1 base to trimming and J lost 5 bases; unmatched junction nucleotides: 8. The CDR3 spans 15 residues. CDR1 DFQATT and CDR2 SNEGSKA come from the germline V gene (reference sequence). The CDR3 region has the DNA TGCAGTGCTAGAGCCTCCGGGACTACCAACAATGAGCAGTTCTTC. It is translated as CSARASGTTNNEQFF.

In this sample, this clonotype turned up a few times. V usage is TRBV10-1 and J usage is TRBJ2-1; 9 positions match TRBD2. The junction had 0 bases not matched to a gene; V was cut back by 3 bases and J by 3 bases. The CDR3 sequence is 14 residues long. Germline V gene sequence: CDR1 WNHNN, CDR2 SYGVQD (reference sequence). This CDR3 is CASSDSGSYNEQFF. The CDR3 coding sequence is TGCGCCAGCAGTGATAGCGGGAGCTACAATGAGCAGTTCTTC.

By share, this clonotype ranks as medium-sized. The rearrangement uses TRBV5-5 and TRBJ1-6, with a tentative D call TRBD1 (5 bases). Trimming took off 5 bases at V and 5 bases at J, with 17 bases between the two ends. This CDR3 contains 16 residues. Germline-derived CDR1 and CDR2 are SGHKS and YYEKEE (reference sequence). The CDR3 coding sequence is TGTGCCAGCAGACCCCAGGGAGATGCGGATAATTCACCCCTCCACTTT. This gives the protein CASRPQGDADNSPLHF.

In this sample, this clonotype turned up a few times. The chain uses TRBV29-1 and TRBJ2-5; the match to TRBD1 covers 8 bases. The CDR3 consists of 15 residues. After removal of 3 bases from V and 2 bases from J, the junction contained 8 bases not matched to a gene. Per germline, CDR1 SQVTM and CDR2 ANQGSEA. CDR3 sequence: CSVEPDRGRQETQYF. In DNA form, the CDR3 reads TGCAGCGTTGAGCCCGACAGGGGAAGACAAGAGACCCAGTACTTC.

The gene calls are TRBV20-1 and TRBJ1-2, with 11 positions matching TRBD1. V lost 0 bases and J lost 7; bases outside the gene matches: 7. Germline CDR1 is DFQATT and CDR2 is SNEGSKA (reference sequence). CDR3 size: 15 residues. The CDR3 DNA is TGCAGTGCTAGAGACACCGGACAGGGGGCAGGTGGCTACACCTTC. This codes for CSARDTGQGAGGYTF.

Worth noting for this clonotype: This likely comes from a read error, as the CDR3 has no conserved phenylalanine or tryptophan at its end. V usage is TRBV4-1 and J usage is TRBJ1-1; a possible D gene is TRBD1 (6 bases). There are 15 residues in the CDR3. Germline V gives CDR1 MGHRA, CDR2 YSYEKL. The V end was cut by 1 base, the J end by 4 bases, with 13 bases between. The chain's CDR3 is CASSQAGTRGTEAFS. The CDR3 DNA sequence: TGCGCCAGCAGCCAAGCCGGGACAAGGGGCACTGAAGCTTTCTCT.

A word on this clonotype: Since no conserved phenylalanine or tryptophan closes the CDR3, a read error is the likely cause. Because the CDR3's place on the DNA is in doubt, the DNA is left out and the CDR3 is given as listed by TCRdb. The chain combines TRBV5-4 with TRBJ2-1; the table gives TRBD2 as D, unverified against the DNA. Germline lookup yields CDR1 SGHNT and CDR2 YYREEE (reference sequence). The CDR3 has 14 amino acids, counting both end residues. CDR3 residues: CASSLRLAGVEWFS.

The rearrangement uses TRBV12-3 or TRBV12-4 and TRBJ2-2; 10 bases match TRBD2. V dropped 5 bases and J dropped 4; count of bases not matched to a gene: 1. This CDR3 comprises 14 residues. The CDR3 DNA sequence: TGTGCCAGCAGTGGACTAGCGGTCACCGGGGAGCTGTTTTTT. Protein sequence: CASSGLAVTGELFF.

This sequence joins TRBV5-4 and TRBJ2-5; 13 bases are shared with TRBD2. Germline CDR1 SGHNT, CDR2 YYREEE (reference sequence). The CDR3 runs 15 residues. Trimming cost V 4 bases and J 2 bases; bases outside gene matches: 2. CDR3 region: CASSGGLAGQETQYF. CDR3 DNA: TGTGCCAGCAGCGGGGGACTAGCGGGGCAAGAGACCCAGTACTTC.

The chain joins TRBV10-3 to TRBJ1-6; D is unresolved. V lost 10 bases and J 0 bases, leaving 13 bases between the germline ends. This CDR3 has 15 residues. Germline CDR1 reads ENHRY; CDR2 reads SYGVKD. CDR3 protein: CATSNTDSYNSPLHF. Here the CDR3 DNA reads TGTGCCACCTCTAACACTGACTCCTATAATTCACCCCTCCACTTT.

This clonotype was picked up one time. V gene TRBV6-2 or TRBV6-3 combines with J gene TRBJ2-2; D is unresolved. Trimming stripped 4 bases from V and 3 bases from J, with 6 bases between. The CDR3 is 13 residues long. In germline, CDR1 is MNHEY, CDR2 SVGEGT. The CDR3 DNA is TGTGCCAGCAGTTTTTTCTACACCGGGGAGCTGTTTTTT. Amino acids: CASSFFYTGELFF.

This clonotype has a single count. The CDR3 does not close with the conserved phenylalanine or tryptophan, likely indicating a read error. The chain uses TRBV29-1 and TRBJ2-7, with TRBD2 as a possible D gene (6 bases). Germline CDR1 SQVTM, CDR2 ANQGSEA. The CDR3 length is 13 residues. CDR3 nucleotides: TGCATCGTCCAATCTAGCGACTCCTACGAGCAGTACTAC. It encodes CIVQSSDSYEQYY.

As to this clonotype: Sequence at one end of the junction differs from germline and may be a read error. This chain uses TRBV11-2 with TRBJ1-1, with D tentatively TRBD1 (6 bases). The CDR3 is 14 residues long. Germline CDR1 SGHAT, CDR2 FQNNGV. CDR3 sequence (DNA): TGTGCCAGCAGCTTAGGGGGACGCAGGGGCCTACCGATCTTT. Translated: CASSLGGRRGLPIF.

The chain has TRBV7-2 and TRBJ2-7; 9 bases are shared with TRBD1. The CDR3 spans 15 residues. Germline trimming cut 7 bases from V and 1 base from J; bases unmatched to any gene: 8. Germline V gene sequence: CDR1 SGHTA, CDR2 FQGNSA. CDR3 nucleotides: TGTGCCAGCATCGACACAGGGGGCCGGTCCTACGAGCAGTACTTC. Residues: CASIDTGGRSYEQYF.

The chain joins TRBV20-1 to TRBJ2-4; 10 bases agree with TRBD1. This CDR3 contains 19 residues. Trimming cost V 2 bases and J 0 bases; bases outside gene matches: 13. The germline V gene encodes CDR1 DFQATT and CDR2 SNEGSKA (reference sequence). CDR3 protein: CSARHPDRGVRKAKNIQYF. The CDR3 DNA follows: TGCAGTGCTAGACACCCGGACAGGGGGGTACGGAAAGCCAAAAACATTCAGTACTTC.

This sequence joins TRBV19 and TRBJ2-3, with no clear D. Germline lookup yields CDR1 LNHDA and CDR2 SQIVND (reference sequence). Between the trimmed V and J ends, which lost 4 bases and 8 bases, there was a span of 13 bases. The CDR3 has 13 amino acids. This CDR3 is CASSTSTGGTQYF. The CDR3 coding sequence is TGTGCCAGTAGTACTTCGACTGGCGGTACGCAGTATTTT. The full variable domain, with the rest looked up from reference TRBV19 and TRBJ2-3, is DGGITQSPKYLFRKEGQNVTLSCEQNLNHDAMYWYRQDPGQGLRLIYYSQIVNDFQKGDIAEGYSVSREKKESFPLTVTSAQKNPTAFYLCASSTSTGGTQYFGPGTRLTVL.

As to this clonotype: One end of the junction varies from germline; a read error may be responsible. The CDR3 DNA is TGCAGCGTTACCCGGACAAGGGATTACGAGCAGTGCTTC. It is translated as CSVTRTRDYEQCF. The chain has TRBV29-1 and TRBJ2-7, with D possibly being TRBD1 (5 bases). The CDR3 sequence is 13 residues long. Per germline, CDR1 SQVTM and CDR2 ANQGSEA.

As concerns this clonotype: A read error may produce the germline difference seen at one junction end. J is TRBJ2-3 and V is TRBV6-5, with a weak D call TRBD1 (7 bases). Per the germline V gene, CDR1 is MNHEY and CDR2 is SVGAGI. The CDR3 consists of 14 residues. Here the CDR3 reads CANSYRGGTDTQCF. The CDR3 nucleotides are TGTGCCAACAGCTACAGGGGAGGCACAGATACGCAGTGTTTT.

Note on this clonotype: A junction end diverges from the germline sequence, so it may reflect a read error. This chain links TRBV11-3 with TRBJ2-2; no reliable D call. The CDR3 has 14 residues. CDR1 SGHNT and CDR2 YENEEA come from the germline V gene. The CDR3 DNA reads as TGTGCCACCAGCGATTGGTCGAGCACCGGGGAGCTGTTTTTT. Protein sequence: CATSDWSSTGELFF.

This clonotype has more than one count but fewer than ten. The gene calls are TRBV20-1 and TRBJ1-5, with D possibly matching TRBD1 (6 bases). CDR3 length: 13 residues. CDR1 is DFQATT, CDR2 SNEGSKA, per germline (reference sequence). Trimming removed 3 bases from V and 6 bases from J, with 12 bases in between. The CDR3 is CSARQGRGQPQHF. The CDR3 DNA reads TGCAGTGCTAGGCAGGGGAGGGGTCAGCCCCAGCATTTT.

Note on this clonotype: Its ends do not fully match the called genes, so a read error is possible. The genes are TRBV4-2 and TRBJ2-1; D not resolved. The CDR3 length is 16 residues. Germline CDR1 LGHNA, CDR2 YNFKEQ. CDR3 bases: TGTACCAGCAGCCAAGGGTCAAACGGGCCACACAATGAGCAGTTCTTC. Protein product: CTSSQGSNGPHNEQFF.

This chain joins TRBV10-1 and TRBJ2-3, with a weak D call TRBD2 (5 bases). This CDR3 spans 17 amino acids. The germline CDR1 and CDR2 sequences are WNHNN and SYGVQD (reference sequence). V lost 0 bases and J lost 5, with 18 bases in between. In nucleotides, the CDR3 is TGCGCCAGCAGTGAGTCGAAGGTCGGGGTTGGCAAAGATACGCAGTATTTT. Translation: CASSESKVGVGKDTQYF.

The genes are TRBV20-1 and TRBJ2-4; TRBD2 matches at 8 bases. The CDR3 covers 14 residues. Germline V gene lookup returns CDR1 DFQATT and CDR2 SNEGSKA (reference sequence). The V gene end was trimmed by 6 bases and the J gene end by 4 bases; junction bases not matched to a gene: 8. CDR3 loop: CSAIPGLGKNIQYF. In DNA, the CDR3 is TGCAGTGCAATCCCGGGACTAGGAAAAAACATTCAGTACTTC.